The 14 T cell receptor beta chains below all came from one sample that was sequenced in a study of cytomegalovirus exposure and HLA in healthy donors. PCR amplification relied on 60 Vbeta primers (plus 13 Jbeta primers). The table came from immunoSEQ multiplex PCR; TCRdb's copy has only in-frame clones and leaves some out. The repertoire holds about 67,000 clones, 55% to 80% seen once, with 2% to 2.5% in the top ten. The sample was PBMCs. These receptors came from a young woman in good health and CMV-seronegative.

The rearrangement joins TRBV23-1 to TRBJ1-3; D not resolved. TRBV23-1 is sorted into the ORF group, with uncertain function. The CDR3 is 12 amino acids. The V gene lost 8 bases and the J gene lost 5 bases, with 10 bases spanning the gap. CDR3 in amino acids: CASPRWRNTIYF. As DNA, the CDR3 is TGCGCCAGCCCCCGTTGGCGAAACACCATATATTTT.

The chain recombines TRBV6-4 with TRBJ2-3, with 8 bases matching TRBD2. The CDR3 loop spans 16 amino acids. V shed 4 bases and J 3 bases; nucleotides not matched to a gene: 9. In germline, CDR1 is MRHNA, CDR2 SNTAGT. The CDR3 bases are TGTGCCAGCAGTGTCGGGGGGGCGACCCTAACAGATACGCAGTATTTT. It is translated as CASSVGGATLTDTQYF.

The J gene is TRBJ2-7, the V gene TRBV28; 8 nucleotides align to TRBD2. V trimming: 3 bases; J trimming: 7 bases; junction bases outside the gene matches: 5. Germline CDR1 MDHEN, CDR2 SYDVKM. The CDR3 runs to 13 residues. This chain's CDR3 is CASSFPGTREQYF. The CDR3 bases are TGTGCCAGCAGTTTTCCAGGGACTAGGGAGCAGTACTTC.

CDR3 sequence (DNA): TGTGCCAGCAGCCGGCCGGGAGATACGCAGTATTTT. Translating it yields CASSRPGDTQYF. The chain recombines TRBV14 with TRBJ2-3; D is unresolved. The CDR3 is 12 residues long. V was pared by 4 bases and J by 5 bases, with 7 bases between. Per germline, CDR1 SGHDN and CDR2 FVKESK.

In this sample, this clone turned up once. The chain carries TRBV9 and TRBJ2-7; D might be TRBD1 (5 bases). Germline V gene lookup returns CDR1 SGDLS and CDR2 YYNGEE. The CDR3 runs to 14 residues. Trimming removed 0 bases at V and 4 bases at J, with 11 bases between. The DNA of the CDR3 is TGTGCCAGCAGCGTAGGTTTGGGGCCGTACGAGCAGTACTTC. Encoded protein: CASSVGLGPYEQYF.

This clone appeared a few times. The CDR3 DNA is TGTGCCAGCAGCTTAGAGGGGAGTACTGAGCAGTTCTTC. It yields the protein CASSLEGSTEQFF. The rearrangement uses TRBV11-2 and TRBJ2-1; a possible D gene is TRBD2 (5 bases). CDR3 size: 13 residues. Looked up from germline, CDR1 is SGHAT and CDR2 is FQNNGV. Trimming removed 0 bases from V and 9 bases from J, with 9 bases in between. The complete variable domain, with remaining parts taken from reference TRBV11-2 and TRBJ2-1, reads EAGVAQSPRYKIIEKRQSVAFWCNPISGHATLYWYQQILGQGPKLLIQFQNNGVVDDSQLPKDRFSAERLKGVDSTLKIQPAKLEDSAVYLCASSLEGSTEQFFGPGTRLTVL.

The CDR3 protein is CASSLVGPGGYVADTQYF. In DNA form, the CDR3 reads TGTGCCAGCAGCTTAGTAGGCCCCGGGGGTTATGTCGCAGATACGCAGTATTTT. J is TRBJ2-3 and V is TRBV7-6, with TRBD2 as a possible D gene (6 bases). The CDR3 totals 18 residues. V was cut by 1 base and J by 4 bases, with 21 bases left in between. Per the germline V gene, CDR1 is SGHVS and CDR2 is FNYEAQ.

The gene calls are TRBV28 and TRBJ1-2; D gene unclear. Trimming left V 2 bases short and J 4 bases short, with 17 bases between. The CDR3 is 16 amino acids. CDR1 and CDR2 from the germline V gene are MDHEN and SYDVKM. This chain's CDR3 is CASSLGVRRGTYGYTF. The CDR3 bases are TGTGCCAGCAGTTTAGGGGTCAGACGGGGAACCTATGGCTACACCTTC.

This chain connects TRBV7-2 to TRBJ2-7; a possible D gene is TRBD1 (6 bases). CDR1 is SGHTA and CDR2 is FQGNSA in the germline V gene. V was shortened by 4 bases and J by 6 bases, with 16 bases between the two germline ends. This CDR3 is built from 14 residues. CDR3 amino acids: CASSSGDRYGEQYF. CDR3 nucleotide sequence: TGTGCCAGCAGCTCTGGAGACAGGTACGGCGAGCAGTACTTC.

This clone was detected only a few times. This rearrangement joins TRBV5-8 to TRBJ1-5, with a tentative D call TRBD1 (6 bases). Germline values: CDR1 SGHTS, CDR2 YDEGEE. This CDR3 comprises 15 residues. V was clipped by 0 bases and J by 5 bases, with 12 bases between them. The CDR3 reads CASSLGEGVDQPQHF. The CDR3 region has the DNA TGTGCCAGCAGCTTGGGGGAGGGGGTGGATCAGCCCCAGCATTTT.

The chain recombines TRBV7-2 with TRBJ1-1; TRBD1 is a possible D gene (5 bases). The CDR3 has 14 residues. Germline CDR1 reads SGHTA; CDR2 reads FQGNSA. Deletions cut 0 bases from V and 4 bases from J, with 9 bases between. The chain's CDR3 is CASSLARQSTEAFF. In DNA form, the CDR3 reads TGTGCCAGCAGCTTAGCCCGACAGAGCACTGAAGCTTTCTTT.

J is TRBJ1-6 and V is TRBV11-2; D is unresolved. Germline lookup yields CDR1 SGHAT and CDR2 FQNNGV. V lost 1 base and J lost 9, with 13 bases in between. The CDR3 length is 15 residues. CDR3 sequence reads: CASSLGARSGSPLHF. CDR3 nucleotides: TGTGCCAGCAGCTTAGGAGCCAGGTCCGGTTCACCCCTCCACTTT.

The chain joins TRBV11-1 to TRBJ2-7, with a weak D call TRBD1 (5 bases). The CDR3 is 12 amino acids. Germline CDR1 reads SGHAT; CDR2 reads FQDESV (reference sequence). Trimming removed 5 bases from V and 3 bases from J, with 8 bases in between. The CDR3: CASSPQGYEQYF. Written as DNA, the CDR3 is TGTGCCAGCAGCCCTCAGGGCTACGAGCAGTACTTC.

This chain joins TRBV2 and TRBJ1-1; TRBD1 aligns across 7 bases. J gave up 6 bases and V 5 bases, and 12 bases lay outside the gene matches. This CDR3 contains 15 residues. From germline, CDR1 is SNHLY and CDR2 FYNNEI. CDR3 DNA: TGTGCCAGCAGTAGACAGGGAAGTATTCAGTCTGAAGCTTTCTTT. Its protein product is CASSRQGSIQSEAFF.